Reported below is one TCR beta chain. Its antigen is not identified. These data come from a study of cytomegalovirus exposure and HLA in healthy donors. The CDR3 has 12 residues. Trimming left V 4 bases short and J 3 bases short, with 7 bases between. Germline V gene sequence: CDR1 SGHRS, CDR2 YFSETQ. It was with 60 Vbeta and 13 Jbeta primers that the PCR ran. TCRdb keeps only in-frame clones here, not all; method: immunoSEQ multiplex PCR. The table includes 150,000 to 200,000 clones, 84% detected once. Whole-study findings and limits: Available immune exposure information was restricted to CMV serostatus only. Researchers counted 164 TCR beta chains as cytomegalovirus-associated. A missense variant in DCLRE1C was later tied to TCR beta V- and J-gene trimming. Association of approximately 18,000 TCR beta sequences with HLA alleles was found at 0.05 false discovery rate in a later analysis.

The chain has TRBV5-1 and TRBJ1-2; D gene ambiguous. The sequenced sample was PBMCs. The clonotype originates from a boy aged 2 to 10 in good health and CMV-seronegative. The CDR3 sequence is CASSPEDYGYTF. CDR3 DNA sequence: TGCGCCAGCAGCCCCGAGGACTATGGCTACACCTTC. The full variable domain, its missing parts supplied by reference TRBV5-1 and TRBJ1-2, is KAGVTQTPRYLIKTRGQQVTLSCSPISGHRSVSWYQQTPGQGLQFLFEYFSETQRNKGNFPGRFSGRQFSNSRSEMNVSTLELGDSALYLCASSPEDYGYTFGSGTRLTVV.